In its sample, the clone carrying this TCR beta chain was seen once. This entry belongs to a study of blood T cell repertoires in COVID-19. Study-level information: Specimens from acute and convalescent COVID-19 originated in the United States, Italy and Spain.

Generated by immunoSEQ multiplex PCR, the TCRdb table keeps only in-frame clones and is missing some. The sample shows approximately 160,000 clones, about 87% of them seen only once. CDR3 length: 12 amino acids. The germline V gene encodes CDR1 LNHDA and CDR2 SQIVND (reference sequence). Trimming took 6 bases from V and 13 from J, leaving 18 bases between them. In Seattle, patients joined the study during active infection and were tracked longitudinally. The chain carries TRBV19 and TRBJ1-2, with D maybe TRBD1 (6 bases). The clonotype comes from a man aged 55 to 70 with COVID-19, enrolled during active disease. Sequencing was performed on peripheral blood. The CDR3 here is CASSRGSKSFTF. The CDR3 DNA reads as TGTGCCAGTAGCAGGGGCTCTAAGAGTTTCACCTTC.